This T cell receptor beta chain was identified during a study of CD8 T cells in ankylosing spondylitis. Study results and limitations: It appeared that ankylosing spondylitis blood was characterized by a TCR beta motif of about eight highly homologous variants. Significant enrichment of disease-linked clones was reported in matched ankylosing spondylitis synovial fluid. Peripheral blood samples showed relatively rare disease-linked clones, and these clones were CD8+.

V lost 5 bases to trimming and J lost 8 bases, with 19 bases between them. Germline V gene data show CDR1 as SGHNT and CDR2 as YENEEA. This CDR3 spans 16 amino acids. Quantitative 5'-RACE with molecular barcodes generated TCR beta libraries. MiXCR was run by TCRdb on the 5' RACE reads, yielding one entry per CDR3 protein. Among around 53,000 distinct CDR3 sequences listed, around 7.4% were seen once. As to this clonotype: As yet, its antigen is unknown.

The sequenced sample was blood, either unsorted or a sorted T cell fraction (not recorded which). The gene calls are TRBV11-3 and TRBJ1-6; weak D call: TRBD1 (5 bases). This clonotype was sampled from a female donor with ankylosing spondylitis or in good health (not recorded which). CDR3 protein: CASSRRDPRRDSPLHF. The CDR3 DNA reads as TGTGCCAGCAGCCGCCGGGACCCGAGAAGGGATTCACCCCTCCACTTT.